This TCR beta chain was sequenced for a study of T-cell memory formation after mild COVID-19. This CDR3 is built from 14 residues. Deletions cut 2 bases from V and 5 bases from J, with 15 bases between. Germline V CDR1 and CDR2: DFQATT, SNEGSKA (reference sequence). Turning to this clonotype: The target antigen is unknown.

Overall study findings and caveats: Contracting CD4+ clones sat mainly in CM and EM; CD8+ in EMRA. Clones contracting across day 15 to 85 had a balanced CD4/CD8 profile; later expanding clones leaned CD4+.

TCRdb itself ran the 5' RACE reads through MiXCR, one entry per CDR3 protein. This sample has about 210,000 distinct CDR3 sequences, with around 26% found just once. The sequence was obtained from an adult woman who had mild COVID-19 (a few samples of this study predate the infection). Cell type and time point are not known. Material for sequencing was PBMCs or a T cell subset sorted from them (not recorded which). The chain recombines TRBV20-1 with TRBJ2-5; D unresolved. CDR3 nucleotides: TGCAGTGCTAGAAGGACCCAATGGCGGGAGACCCAGTACTTC. This encodes CSARRTQWRETQYF.